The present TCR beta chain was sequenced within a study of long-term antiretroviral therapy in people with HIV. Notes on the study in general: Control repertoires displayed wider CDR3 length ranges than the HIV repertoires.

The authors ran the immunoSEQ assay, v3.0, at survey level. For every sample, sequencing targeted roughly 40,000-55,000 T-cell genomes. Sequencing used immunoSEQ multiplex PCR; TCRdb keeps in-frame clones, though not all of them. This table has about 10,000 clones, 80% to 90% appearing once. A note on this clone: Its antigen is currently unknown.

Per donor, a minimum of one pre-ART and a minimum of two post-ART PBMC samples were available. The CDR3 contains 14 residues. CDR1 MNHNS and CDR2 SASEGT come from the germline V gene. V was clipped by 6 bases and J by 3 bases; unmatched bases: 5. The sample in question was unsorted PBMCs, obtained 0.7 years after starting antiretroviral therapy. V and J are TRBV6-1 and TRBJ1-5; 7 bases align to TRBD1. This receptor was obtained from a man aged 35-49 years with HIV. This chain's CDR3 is CASRTGQANQPQHF. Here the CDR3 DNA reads TGTGCCAGCAGGACAGGGCAGGCCAATCAGCCCCAGCATTTT.